The rows below give T cell receptor beta chains drawn from one sample of a study of blood T cell repertoires in COVID-19. The method was immunoSEQ multiplex PCR; TCRdb's version includes in-frame clones alone and lacks a portion of them. Of about 180,000 clones listed, 86% were seen once; the top ten hold around 9%. The sequenced sample consisted of PBMCs or T cells enriched from blood (not recorded which). These receptors came from a woman aged 25 to 39 who had recovered from COVID-19. The CDR3 runs from the conserved cysteine through the conserved F or W. D genes are given only for firm matches. Expanded clones get a size class; other rows say once, few or many, or leave the size out.

TRBJ1-2,NA,TRBV4-1,NA,TGCGCCAGCAGCCAAGGGGGACTCGGCGTAGGCTATGGCTACACCTTC,CASSQGGLGVGYGYTF
TRBJ1-2,NA,TRBV27,TRBD1,TGTGCCAGCAGTCCTCAACAGGGGTTGGGGTCCTATGGCTACACCTTC,CASSPQQGLGSYGYTF
TRBJ1-6,once,TRBV14,TRBD1,TGTGCCAGCAGCCAAGGAGGCCACCCGGGACAGGGGAGATATGGGTCACCCCTCCACTTT,CASSQGGHPGQGRYGSPLHF
TRBJ1-5,NA,TRBV28,TRBD1,TGTGCCAGCAGTCTGACAGGGTCGGGCAATCAGCCCCAGCATTTT,CASSLTGSGNQPQHF
TRBJ1-1,NA,TRBV9,NA,TGTGCCAGCAGCACCGACGGGGGAGCCACTGAAGCTTTCTTT,CASSTDGGATEAFF
TRBJ2-6,NA,TRBV5-4,NA,TGTGCCAGCAGTCATGACAGGCCTTCTGGGGCCAACGTCCTGACTTTC,CASSHDRPSGANVLTF
TRBJ1-1,few,TRBV5-1,NA,TGCGCCAGCAGCGCAATCCCGGGAGCTACTGAAGCTTTCTTT,CASSAIPGATEAFF
TRBJ1-1,NA,TRBV18,TRBD1,TGTGCCAGCTCACCACCCGGGACAGGGGGAACTGAAGCTTTCTTT,CASSPPGTGGTEAFF
TRBJ1-5,NA,TRBV7-2,TRBD1,TGTGCCAGCAGCCTACAGGGGAGAGGTTTCGGGCAGCCCCAGCATTTT,CASSLQGRGFGQPQHF
TRBJ2-7,NA,TRBV19,TRBD1,TGTGCCAGTACCCCGGACAGGGAGGCTGAGCAGTACTTC,CASTPDREAEQYF
TRBJ1-2,NA,TRBV7-2,TRBD1,TGTGCCAGCAGCTCGTGGACAGGGTCCAACTATGGCTACACCTTC,CASSSWTGSNYGYTF
TRBJ1-5,NA,TRBV10-3,TRBD1,TGTGCCATCAGTGAAGGACAGGGGCTGCGGCAGCCCCAGCATTTT,CAISEGQGLRQPQHF
TRBJ2-1,NA,TRBV4-1,TRBD1,TGCGCCAGCAGCCAAGCGATACCGGGACAGGGAATCGGGTCCTACAATGAGCAGTTCTTC,CASSQAIPGQGIGSYNEQFF
TRBJ2-2,NA,TRBV24-1,NA,TGTGCCACCAGTGATCCCGACAGTAGGGCCGGGGAGCTGTTTTTT,CATSDPDSRAGELFF
TRBJ2-3,NA,TRBV27,TRBD1,TGTGCCAGCTGGGACAGCCTTGTCCCCGATACGCAGTATTTT,CASWDSLVPDTQYF
TRBJ2-1,once,TRBV2,TRBD2,TGTGCCAGCCGGGGACTAGCGAATGAGCAGTTCTTC,CASRGLANEQFF
TRBJ2-2,NA,TRBV28,NA,TGTGCCAGCAGTATACAGGGACCGAACACCGGGGAGCTGTTTTTT,CASSIQGPNTGELFF